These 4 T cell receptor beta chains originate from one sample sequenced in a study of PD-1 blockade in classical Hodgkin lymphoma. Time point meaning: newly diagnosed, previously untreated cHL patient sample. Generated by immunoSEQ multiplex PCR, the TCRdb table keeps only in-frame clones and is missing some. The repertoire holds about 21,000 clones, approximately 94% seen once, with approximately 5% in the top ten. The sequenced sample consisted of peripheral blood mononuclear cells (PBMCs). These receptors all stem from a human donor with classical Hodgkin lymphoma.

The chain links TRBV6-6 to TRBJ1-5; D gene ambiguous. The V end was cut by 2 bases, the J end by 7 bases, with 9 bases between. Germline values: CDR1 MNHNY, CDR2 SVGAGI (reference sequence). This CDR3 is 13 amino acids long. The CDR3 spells CASSYGLNQPQHF. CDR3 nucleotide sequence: TGTGCCAGCAGTTACGGTTTGAACCAGCCCCAGCATTTT.

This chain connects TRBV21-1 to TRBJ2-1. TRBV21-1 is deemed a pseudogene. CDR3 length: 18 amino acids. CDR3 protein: CASNRSLGAGQSLDEQFF. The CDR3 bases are TGTGCCAGCAACCGCTCGCTGGGGGCGGGGCAAAGTCTCGATGAGCAGTTCTTC.

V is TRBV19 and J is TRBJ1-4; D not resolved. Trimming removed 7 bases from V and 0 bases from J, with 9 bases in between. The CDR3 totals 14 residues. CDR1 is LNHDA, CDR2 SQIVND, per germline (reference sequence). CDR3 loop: CASNYGATNEKLFF. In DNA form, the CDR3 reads TGTGCCAGTAATTACGGGGCAACTAATGAAAAACTGTTTTTT.

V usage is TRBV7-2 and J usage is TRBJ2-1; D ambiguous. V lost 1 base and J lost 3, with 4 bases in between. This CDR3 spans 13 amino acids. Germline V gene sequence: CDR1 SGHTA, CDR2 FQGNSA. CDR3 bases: TGTGCCAGCAGCTTAGAGGTCTACAATGAGCAGTTCTTC. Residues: CASSLEVYNEQFF.